This record looks at one T cell receptor beta chain sequence and its context. Its cognate antigen is unknown. TCRdb reanalysed the reads using MiXCR and keeps one entry per CDR3 protein. The sample lists about 770,000 distinct CDR3 sequences, almost 30% occurring once. This sample stems from a study of T cell repertoires in cytomegalovirus infection. V was clipped by 5 bases and J by 3 bases; unmatched bases: 8. Germline V CDR1 and CDR2: SGHTA, FQGTGA. CDR3 length: 16 amino acids. Sequenced here: cultured CD8+ T cells from PBMCs, sampled from culture after CMV antigen stimulation. The TCR was taken from a human donor in good health (CMV status not recorded). Some clones in this sample may be carry-over from other donors' samples. The chain links TRBV7-3 to TRBJ2-2, with TRBD2 identical over 8 bases. CDR3 sequence reads: CASSPRGTSYTGELFF. The DNA for the CDR3 is TGTGCCAGCAGCCCAAGAGGGACTAGTTACACCGGGGAGCTGTTTTTT. Full variable domain (outside the CDR3, taken from reference TRBV7-3 and TRBJ2-2): GAGVSQTPSNKVTEKGKYVELRCDPISGHTALYWYRQSLGQGPEFLIYFQGTGAADDSGLPNDRFFAVRPEGSVSTLKIQRTERGDSAVYLCASSPRGTSYTGELFFGEGSRLTVL.